This record concerns one T cell receptor (beta chain) sequence. The data were obtained in a study of blood T cell repertoires in COVID-19. Study-level background: Spain, Italy and the United States supplied samples that represented acute and convalescent COVID-19. Sample material is recorded as cDNA or gDNA derived from T cells, B-cell-depleted T cells, or PBMCs.

The assay was immunoSEQ multiplex PCR, and TCRdb's table has in-frame clones only and misses some. The profile shows about 250,000 clones, about 82% of them singletons. In germline, CDR1 is SGHKS, CDR2 YYEKEE (reference sequence). This CDR3 has 14 residues. The ends were cut back, 2 bases at V and 3 bases at J, with 8 bases in the middle. The receptor comes from a man over 45 with COVID-19, enrolled during active disease. This chain joins TRBV5-5 and TRBJ1-4; D unclear. The sequenced material came from peripheral blood. This CDR3 reads CASSLSQANEKLFF. The CDR3 region has the DNA TGTGCCAGCAGCTTATCCCAGGCTAATGAAAAACTGTTTTTT.